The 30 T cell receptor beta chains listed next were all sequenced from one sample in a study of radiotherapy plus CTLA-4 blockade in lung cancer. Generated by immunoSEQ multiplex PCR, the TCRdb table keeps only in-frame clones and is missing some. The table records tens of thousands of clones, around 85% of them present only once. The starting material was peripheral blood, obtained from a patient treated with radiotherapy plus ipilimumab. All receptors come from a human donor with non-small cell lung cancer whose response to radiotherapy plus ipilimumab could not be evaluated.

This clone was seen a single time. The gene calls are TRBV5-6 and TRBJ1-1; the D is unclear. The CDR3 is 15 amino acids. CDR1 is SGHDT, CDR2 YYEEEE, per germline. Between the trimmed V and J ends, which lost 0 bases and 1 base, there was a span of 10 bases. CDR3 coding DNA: TGTGCCAGCAGCTTGGAGACTGTCGAGAACACTGAAGCTTTCTTT. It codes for CASSLETVENTEAFF.

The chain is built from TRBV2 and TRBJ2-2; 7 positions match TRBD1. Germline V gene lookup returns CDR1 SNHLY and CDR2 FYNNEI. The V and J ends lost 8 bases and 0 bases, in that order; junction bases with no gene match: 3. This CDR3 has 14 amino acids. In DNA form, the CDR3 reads TGTGCCAGCGCCGACAGGGCGAACACCGGGGAGCTGTTTTTT. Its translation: CASADRANTGELFF.

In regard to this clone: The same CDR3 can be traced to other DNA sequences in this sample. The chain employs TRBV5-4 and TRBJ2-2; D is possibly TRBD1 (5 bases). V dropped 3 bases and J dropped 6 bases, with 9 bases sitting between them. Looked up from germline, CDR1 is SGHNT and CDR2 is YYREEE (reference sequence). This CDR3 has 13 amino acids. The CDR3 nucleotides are TGTGCCAGCAGCTCACCAGGGCCCGGGGAGCTGTTTTTT. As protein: CASSSPGPGELFF. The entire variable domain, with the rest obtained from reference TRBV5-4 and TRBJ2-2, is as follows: ETGVTQSPTHLIKTRGQQVTLRCSSQSGHNTVSWYQQALGQGPQFIFQYYREEENGRGNFPPRFSGLQFPNYSSELNVNALELDDSALYLCASSSPGPGELFFGEGSRLTVL.

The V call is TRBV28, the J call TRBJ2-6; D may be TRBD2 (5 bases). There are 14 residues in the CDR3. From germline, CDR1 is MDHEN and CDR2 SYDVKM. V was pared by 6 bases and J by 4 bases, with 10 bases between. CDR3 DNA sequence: TGTGCCAGCAGCCCCCCGGGGGGGGCCAACGTCCTGACTTTC. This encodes CASSPPGGANVLTF.

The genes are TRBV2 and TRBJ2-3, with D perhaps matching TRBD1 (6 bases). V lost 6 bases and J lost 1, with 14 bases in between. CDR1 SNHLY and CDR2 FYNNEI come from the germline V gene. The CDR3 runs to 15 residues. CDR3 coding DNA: TGTGCCAGCAGAGCACAGGGAGTAGGCACAGATACGCAGTATTTT. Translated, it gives CASRAQGVGTDTQYF.

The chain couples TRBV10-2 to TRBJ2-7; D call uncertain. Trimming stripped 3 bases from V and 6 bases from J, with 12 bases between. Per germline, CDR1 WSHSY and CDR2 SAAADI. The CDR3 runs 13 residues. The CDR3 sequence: CASSESLLGEQYF. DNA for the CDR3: TGCGCCAGCAGTGAATCTCTTCTAGGCGAGCAGTACTTC.

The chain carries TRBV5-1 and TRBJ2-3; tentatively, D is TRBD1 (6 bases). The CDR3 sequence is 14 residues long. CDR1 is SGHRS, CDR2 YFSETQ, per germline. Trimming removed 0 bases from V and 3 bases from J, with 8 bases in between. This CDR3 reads CASSLEQGTDTQYF. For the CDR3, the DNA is TGCGCCAGCAGCTTGGAACAGGGAACAGATACGCAGTATTTT.

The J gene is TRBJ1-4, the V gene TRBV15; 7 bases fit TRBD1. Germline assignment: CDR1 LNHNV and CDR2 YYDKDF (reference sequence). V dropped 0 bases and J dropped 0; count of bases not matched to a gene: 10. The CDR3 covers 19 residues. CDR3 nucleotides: TGTGCCACCAGCAGAGACGCCCGATGGACAGGAGCAACTAATGAAAAACTGTTTTTT. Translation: CATSRDARWTGATNEKLFF. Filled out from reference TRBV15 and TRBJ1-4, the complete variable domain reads DAMVIQNPRYQVTQFGKPVTLSCSQTLNHNVMYWYQQKSSQAPKLLFHYYDKDFNNEADTPDNFQSRRPNTSFCFLDIRSPGLGDTAMYLCATSRDARWTGATNEKLFFGSGTQLSVL.

The CDR3, as DNA: TGTGCCAGCAGCTACCACCACCGGGTCGGCTCCTACGAGCAGTACTTC. This codes for CASSYHHRVGSYEQYF. The genes are TRBV7-2 and TRBJ2-7, with D uncertain. The CDR3 is made up of 16 amino acids. V was cut by 4 bases and J by 0 bases, with 16 bases left in between. CDR1 and CDR2 from the germline V gene are SGHTA and FQGNSA.

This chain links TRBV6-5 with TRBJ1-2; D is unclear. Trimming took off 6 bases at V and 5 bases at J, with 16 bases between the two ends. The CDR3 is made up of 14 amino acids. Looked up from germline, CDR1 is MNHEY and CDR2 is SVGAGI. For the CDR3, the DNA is TGTGCCAGCAGAGGAGGGATTTTGGGGTATGGCTACACCTTC. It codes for CASRGGILGYGYTF.

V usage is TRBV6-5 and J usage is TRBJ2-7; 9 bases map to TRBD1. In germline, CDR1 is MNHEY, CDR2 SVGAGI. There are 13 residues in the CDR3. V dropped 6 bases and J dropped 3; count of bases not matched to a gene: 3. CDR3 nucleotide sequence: TGTGCCAGCAGAAGGGGACAGGGCTACGAGCAGTACTTC. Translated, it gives CASRRGQGYEQYF.

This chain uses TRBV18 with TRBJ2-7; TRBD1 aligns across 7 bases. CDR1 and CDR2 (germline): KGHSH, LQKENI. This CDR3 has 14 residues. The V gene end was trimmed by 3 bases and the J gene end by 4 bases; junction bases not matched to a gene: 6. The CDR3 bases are TGTGCCAGCTCACCTAACCAGGGGGAGTACGAGCAGTACTTC. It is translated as CASSPNQGEYEQYF.

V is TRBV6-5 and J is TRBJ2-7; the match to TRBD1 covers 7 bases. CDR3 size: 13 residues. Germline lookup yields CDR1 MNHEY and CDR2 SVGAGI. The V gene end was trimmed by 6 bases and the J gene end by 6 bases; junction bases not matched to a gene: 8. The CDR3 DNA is TGTGCCAGCAGAAACAGGGGCGCGAGCGAGCAGTACTTC. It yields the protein CASRNRGASEQYF.

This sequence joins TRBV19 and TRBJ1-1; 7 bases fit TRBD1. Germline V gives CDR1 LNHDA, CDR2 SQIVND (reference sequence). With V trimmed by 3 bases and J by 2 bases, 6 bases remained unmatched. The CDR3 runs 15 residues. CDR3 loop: CASSISHRGNTEAFF. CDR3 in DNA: TGTGCCAGTAGTATCTCTCACAGGGGTAACACTGAAGCTTTCTTT.

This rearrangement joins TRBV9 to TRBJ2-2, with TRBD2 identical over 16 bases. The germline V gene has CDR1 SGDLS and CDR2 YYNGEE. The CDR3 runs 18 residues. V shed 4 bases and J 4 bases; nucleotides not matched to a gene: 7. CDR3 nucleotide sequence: TGTGCCAGCAGCCCAGGGACTAGCGGGAGGGTTAGCACCGGGGAGCTGTTTTTT. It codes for CASSPGTSGRVSTGELFF.

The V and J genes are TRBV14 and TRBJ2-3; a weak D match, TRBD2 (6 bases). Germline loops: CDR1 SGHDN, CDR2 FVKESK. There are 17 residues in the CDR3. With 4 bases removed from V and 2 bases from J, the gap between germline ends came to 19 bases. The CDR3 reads CASSLPSMGGYTDTQYF. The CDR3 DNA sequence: TGTGCCAGCAGCCTCCCCTCGATGGGGGGATACACAGATACGCAGTATTTT.

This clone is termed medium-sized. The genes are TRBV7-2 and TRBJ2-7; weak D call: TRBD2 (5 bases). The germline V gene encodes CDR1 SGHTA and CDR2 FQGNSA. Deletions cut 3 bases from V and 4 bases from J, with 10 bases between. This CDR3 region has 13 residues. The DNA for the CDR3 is TGTGCCAGCAGCTTCGCTAGCTTGTACGAGCAGTACTTC. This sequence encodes CASSFASLYEQYF. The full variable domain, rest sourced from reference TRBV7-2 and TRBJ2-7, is GAGVSQSPSNKVTEKGKDVELRCDPISGHTALYWYRQSLGQGLEFLIYFQGNSAPDKSGLPSDRFSAERTGGSVSTLTIQRTQQEDSAVYLCASSFASLYEQYFGPGTRLTVT.

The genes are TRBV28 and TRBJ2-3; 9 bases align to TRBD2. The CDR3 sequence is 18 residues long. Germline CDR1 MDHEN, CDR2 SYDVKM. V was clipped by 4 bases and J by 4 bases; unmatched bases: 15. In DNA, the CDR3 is TGTGCCAGCAGTTCGCCTGGTGGGCGGGAGGGCCGAGCAGATACGCAGTATTTT. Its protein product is CASSSPGGREGRADTQYF. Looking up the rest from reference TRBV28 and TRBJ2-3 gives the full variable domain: DVKVTQSSRYLVKRTGEKVFLECVQDMDHENMFWYRQDPGLGLRLIYFSYDVKMKEKGDIPEGYSVSREKKERFSLILESASTNQTSMYLCASSSPGGREGRADTQYFGPGTRLTVL.

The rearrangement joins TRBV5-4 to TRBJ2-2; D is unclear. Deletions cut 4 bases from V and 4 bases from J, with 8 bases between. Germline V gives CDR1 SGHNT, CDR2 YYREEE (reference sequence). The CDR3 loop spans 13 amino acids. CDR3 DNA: TGTGCCAGCAGCCCCGTTTTCACCGGGGAGCTGTTTTTT. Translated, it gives CASSPVFTGELFF.

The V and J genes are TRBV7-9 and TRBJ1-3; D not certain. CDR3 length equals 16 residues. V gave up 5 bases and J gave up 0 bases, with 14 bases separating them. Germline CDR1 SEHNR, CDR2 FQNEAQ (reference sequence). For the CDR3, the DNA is TGTGCCAGCAGCCTAAAGAAGCTGATCTCTGGAAACACCATATATTTT. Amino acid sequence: CASSLKKLISGNTIYF.

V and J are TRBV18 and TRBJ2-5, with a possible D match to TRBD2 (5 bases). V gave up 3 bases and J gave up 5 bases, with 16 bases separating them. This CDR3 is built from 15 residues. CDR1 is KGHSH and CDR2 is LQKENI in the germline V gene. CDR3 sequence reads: CASSPLSGSLETQYF. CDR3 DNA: TGTGCCAGCTCACCCTTGAGTGGGAGTTTGGAGACCCAGTACTTC.

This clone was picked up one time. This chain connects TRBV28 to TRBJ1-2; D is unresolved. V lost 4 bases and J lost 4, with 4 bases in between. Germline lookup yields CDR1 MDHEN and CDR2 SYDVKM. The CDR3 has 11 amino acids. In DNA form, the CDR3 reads TGTGCCAGCAGTTCCTTCTATGGCTACACCTTC. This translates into CASSSFYGYTF.

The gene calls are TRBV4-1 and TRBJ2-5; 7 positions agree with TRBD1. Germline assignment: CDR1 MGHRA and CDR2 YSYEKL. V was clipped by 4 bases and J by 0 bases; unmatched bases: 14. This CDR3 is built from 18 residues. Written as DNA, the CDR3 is TGCGCCAGCAGCCTTTATAGCAAAGGGGGCCCTTACCAAGAGACCCAGTACTTC. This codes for CASSLYSKGGPYQETQYF.

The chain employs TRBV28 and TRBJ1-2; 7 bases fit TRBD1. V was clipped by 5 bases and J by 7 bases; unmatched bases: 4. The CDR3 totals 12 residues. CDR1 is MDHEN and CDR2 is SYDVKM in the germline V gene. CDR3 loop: CASSTGEGGYTF. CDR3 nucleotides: TGTGCCAGCAGTACAGGGGAAGGTGGCTACACCTTC.

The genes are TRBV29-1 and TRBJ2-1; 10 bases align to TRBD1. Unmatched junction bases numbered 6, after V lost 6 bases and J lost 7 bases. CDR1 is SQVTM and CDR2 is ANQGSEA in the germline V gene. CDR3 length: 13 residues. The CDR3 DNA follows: TGCAGCGTCCGACAGGGGGCAGTTAATGAGCAGTTCTTC. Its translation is CSVRQGAVNEQFF.

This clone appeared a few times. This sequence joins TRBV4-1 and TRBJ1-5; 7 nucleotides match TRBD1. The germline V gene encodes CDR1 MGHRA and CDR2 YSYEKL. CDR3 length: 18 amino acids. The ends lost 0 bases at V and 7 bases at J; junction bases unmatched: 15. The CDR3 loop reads CASSQERREGGFGQPQHF. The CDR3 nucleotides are TGCGCCAGCAGCCAAGAGCGACGTGAAGGGGGCTTCGGGCAGCCCCAGCATTTT.

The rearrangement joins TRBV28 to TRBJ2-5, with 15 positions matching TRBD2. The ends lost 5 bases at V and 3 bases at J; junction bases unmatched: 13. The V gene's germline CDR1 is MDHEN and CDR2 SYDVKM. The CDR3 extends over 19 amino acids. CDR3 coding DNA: TGTGCCAGCAGTATCTCCGGGACTAGCGGGAGGCCCGGCAAAGAGACCCAGTACTTC. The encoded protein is CASSISGTSGRPGKETQYF.

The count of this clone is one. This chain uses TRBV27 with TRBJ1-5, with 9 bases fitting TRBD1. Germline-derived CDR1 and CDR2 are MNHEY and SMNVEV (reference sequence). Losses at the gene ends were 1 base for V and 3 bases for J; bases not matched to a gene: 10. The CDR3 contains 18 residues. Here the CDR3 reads CASSLWGTGLMVNQPQHF. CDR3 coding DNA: TGTGCCAGCAGTTTATGGGGGACAGGGTTGATGGTCAATCAGCCCCAGCATTTT.

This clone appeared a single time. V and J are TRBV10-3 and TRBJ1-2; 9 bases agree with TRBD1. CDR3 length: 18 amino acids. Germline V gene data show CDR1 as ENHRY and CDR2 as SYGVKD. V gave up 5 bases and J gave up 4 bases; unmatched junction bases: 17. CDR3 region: CAISPLDPGTGSPYGYTF. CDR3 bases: TGTGCCATCAGTCCTCTAGACCCCGGGACAGGGTCCCCCTATGGCTACACCTTC.

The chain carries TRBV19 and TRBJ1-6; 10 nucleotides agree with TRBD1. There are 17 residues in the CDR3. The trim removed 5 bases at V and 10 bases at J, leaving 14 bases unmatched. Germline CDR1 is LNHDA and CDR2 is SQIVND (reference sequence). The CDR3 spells CASSSHPRDRGRSPLHF. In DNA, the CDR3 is TGTGCCAGTAGTTCACACCCCCGGGACAGGGGTCGGTCACCCCTCCACTTT.